Listed below are T cell receptor beta chains from one sample, sequenced in a study of human T cells and chemical hapten exposure. From the RACE reads, TCRdb called clonotypes with MiXCR, one entry per CDR3 protein. Among 360,000 or so distinct CDR3 sequences listed, around 6% were seen once. This sample comprised whole blood, obtained in connection with sensitization to the hapten diphenylcyclopropenone (DPC). The receptor source for this set is a woman aged 18 to 35 with alopecia areata. Some clones in this sample may be carry-over from other donors' samples. CDR3s include the opening cysteine and the closing phenylalanine or tryptophan. The D gene is left open where the match is weak. Only some rows state a clone size, as once, few, many or a class for expanded clones.

NA,TRBJ1-5,TRBV28,NA,CASSLRAGSRNQPQHF,TGTGCCAGCAGTTTACGGGCGGGGAGTAGGAATCAGCCCCAGCATTTT
few,TRBJ2-7,TRBV12-3/TRBV12-4,NA,CASSPYLYPGSSYEQYF,TGTGCCAGCAGCCCTTACCTATACCCAGGAAGCTCCTACGAGCAGTACTTC
many,TRBJ1-2,TRBV6-6,NA,CASRQGQWDGYTF,TGTGCCAGCAGGCAGGGGCAGTGGGATGGCTACACCTTC
few,TRBJ1-2,TRBV6-5,NA,CASSRGGLGPNYGYTF,TGTGCCAGCAGCCGCGGCGGTTTGGGCCCTAACTATGGCTACACCTTC
NA,TRBJ1-4,TRBV28,TRBD1,CASSWEFSWDRGATNEKLFF,TGTGCCAGCAGTTGGGAATTTAGTTGGGACAGGGGTGCCACTAATGAAAAACTGTTTTTT
NA,TRBJ1-5,TRBV18,NA,CASSPTESNQPQHF,TGTGCCAGCTCGCCAACAGAGAGCAATCAGCCCCAGCATTTT
NA,TRBJ1-1,TRBV18,NA,CASSAQGPTEAFF,TGTGCCAGCTCAGCGCAGGGACCCACTGAAGCTTTCTTT
many,TRBJ1-1,TRBV5-1,NA,CASSPRPNTEAFF,TGTGCCAGCAGTCCCAGACCGAACACTGAAGCTTTCTTT
many,TRBJ1-2,TRBV27,TRBD1,CASSLLGQDFYGYTF,TGTGCCAGCAGTTTATTGGGACAGGACTTCTATGGCTACACCTTC
few,TRBJ2-5,TRBV11-3,NA,CASSLKGGPAETQYF,TGTGCCAGCAGCTTAAAAGGCGGGCCCGCAGAGACCCAGTACTTC
many,TRBJ1-4,TRBV10-3,NA,CAISEPYGTVSGKLFF,TGTGCCATCAGTGAGCCCTACGGTACAGTCTCCGGAAAACTGTTTTTT
NA,TRBJ2-1,TRBV20-1,NA,CSAPPDTLGEQFF,TGCAGTGCTCCACCCGACACACTCGGTGAGCAGTTCTTC
NA,TRBJ2-1,TRBV6-7,NA,CASSYSTSERGNNEQFF,TGTGCCAGCAGTTACTCGACATCGGAACGGGGAAATAATGAGCAGTTCTTC
NA,TRBJ2-7,TRBV5-4,TRBD2,CASSLTSGGSSYEQYF,TGTGCCAGCAGCTTGACTAGCGGGGGAAGCTCCTACGAGCAGTACTTC
many,TRBJ1-4,TRBV7-9,NA,CASSSTTNEKLFF,TGTGCCAGCAGCTCGACAACTAATGAAAAACTGTTTTTT
many,TRBJ1-2,TRBV6-1,NA,CASRQDTFNYGYTF,TGTGCCAGCAGACAGGACACCTTTAACTATGGCTACACCTTC
NA,TRBJ1-2,TRBV28,TRBD1,CASSSPAGTGSSGYTF,TGTGCCAGCAGTTCCCCCGCCGGGACAGGATCTAGTGGCTACACCTTC
few,TRBJ2-2,TRBV24-1,NA,CATSDLRYPGELFF,TGTGCCACCAGTGATTTGAGGTATCCCGGGGAGCTGTTTTTT
few,TRBJ2-7,TRBV25-1,NA,CASTADSYEQYF,TGTGCCAGCACGGCCGACTCCTACGAGCAGTACTTC
few,TRBJ2-4,TRBV27,NA,CASSSSVKNIQYF,TGTGCCAGCAGCTCTAGCGTCAAAAACATTCAGTACTTC
many,TRBJ1-1,TRBV7-3,NA,CASTATGSGNTEAFF,TGTGCCAGCACCGCAACAGGAAGTGGGAACACTGAAGCTTTCTTT
NA,TRBJ2-1,TRBV7-2,NA,CASSLSRANEQFF,TGTGCCAGCAGCTTATCTAGGGCAAATGAGCAGTTCTTC
many,TRBJ1-2,TRBV5-5,NA,CASSPAGKGYTF,TGTGCCAGCAGCCCCGCAGGGAAGGGCTACACCTTC
few,TRBJ2-7,TRBV5-4,NA,CASSLGGILSYEQYF,TGTGCCAGCAGCTTGGGGGGAATCCTCTCCTACGAGCAGTACTTC
many,TRBJ1-1,TRBV5-1,TRBD1,CASSLEGQGRSTEAFF,TGCGCCAGCAGCTTGGAAGGACAGGGGCGGAGCACTGAAGCTTTCTTT
NA,TRBJ1-2,TRBV6-1,TRBD1,CATQGQGAKDYGYTF,TGTGCCACTCAAGGGCAGGGGGCAAAGGACTATGGCTACACCTTC
few,TRBJ1-1,TRBV4-3,NA,CASSQDLAGRGTEAFF,TGCGCCAGCAGCCAAGATTTGGCAGGAAGAGGCACTGAAGCTTTCTTT
NA,TRBJ2-7,TRBV20-1,TRBD1,CSASPDRDSYEQYF,TGCAGTGCTAGCCCGGACAGGGACTCCTACGAGCAGTACTTC